This T cell receptor beta chain was captured by sequencing in a study of blood T cell repertoires in COVID-19. Study at large: Samples came from the United States, Italy and Spain, spanning acute and convalescent COVID-19. Nucleic acid was either cDNA or gDNA, and it came from T cells, B-cell-depleted T cells, or PBMCs.

Under the authors' procedure: Amplification with reference gene primers provided the estimates of nucleated cell counts. Produced via immunoSEQ multiplex PCR; TCRdb's table is partial and in-frame only. V, J and clone size are taken as reported in that table, and D and trimming were inferred from the DNA itself. The sample holds approximately 460,000 clones; 89% are singletons and the top ten take 0.8% to 0.9%. The sample comprised peripheral blood. This clonotype was obtained from a man younger than 35 with COVID-19, enrolled during active disease.

Here the CDR3 reads CASSLTSGSRTGELFF. DNA of the CDR3: TGTGCCAGCAGCTTAACTAGCGGGAGTCGGACCGGGGAGCTGTTTTTT. This rearrangement joins TRBV11-2 to TRBJ2-2, with 11 bases that match TRBD2. The CDR3 consists of 16 residues. With 2 bases clipped from V and 5 bases from J, the junction kept 4 bases outside the gene matches. Germline V gene sequence: CDR1 SGHAT, CDR2 FQNNGV. Drawing the rest from reference TRBV11-2 and TRBJ2-2, the complete variable domain is EAGVAQSPRYKIIEKRQSVAFWCNPISGHATLYWYQQILGQGPKLLIQFQNNGVVDDSQLPKDRFSAERLKGVDSTLKIQPAKLEDSAVYLCASSLTSGSRTGELFFGEGSRLTVL.